The 15 T cell receptor beta chains given below trace back to one sample, sequenced in a study of blood T cell repertoires in COVID-19 (dated by TCRdb to the early 2020s). Receptors were amplified or captured by the immunoSEQ multiplex PCR assay. This is the immuneACCESS table as TCRdb keeps it, with only in-frame sequences that have V and J called. A part of the clones is gone; compared with another copy, unresolved V genes explain less than half, and the rest is unexplained. Across this sample there are some 110,000 clones, with roughly nine tenths seen only once. In total, the top ten clones hold 3.5% to 4.5% of the sample. The sample was peripheral blood. The receptors stem from a man in his forties with acute or convalescent COVID-19.

V and J are TRBV9 and TRBJ2-7; the match to TRBD1 covers 8 bases. Germline lookup yields CDR1 SGDLS and CDR2 YYNGEE. The J segment lost 6 bases and the V segment lost 3 bases, leaving 14 bases of the junction unmatched. The CDR3 loop spans 16 amino acids. CDR3 DNA sequence: TGTGCCAGCAGCGCATACGCAGGGGGCGAAGTTCTCGAGCAGTACTTC. This encodes CASSAYAGGEVLEQYF.

V gene TRBV30 combines with J gene TRBJ1-1; D is unresolved. The CDR3 is 12 amino acids. V shed 0 bases and J shed 7 bases, with 9 bases lying between them. Germline loops: CDR1 GTSNPN, CDR2 SVGIG (reference sequence). The chain's CDR3 is CAWSVEEDEAFF. CDR3 bases: TGTGCCTGGAGTGTAGAAGAGGATGAAGCTTTCTTT.

The chain combines TRBV27 with TRBJ2-7; D may be TRBD1 (6 bases). Trimming removed 6 bases from V and 3 bases from J, with 15 bases in between. The length of the CDR3 is 14 residues. The germline V gene encodes CDR1 MNHEY and CDR2 SMNVEV (reference sequence). The CDR3 sequence is CASSQSRQVYEQYF. The CDR3 DNA is TGTGCCAGCAGCCAATCTCGACAGGTCTACGAGCAGTACTTC.

DNA of the CDR3: TGTGCTAGTGCTCTGCCCCTAACTGAAGCTTTCTTT. Protein product: CASALPLTEAFF. The chain has TRBV12-5 and TRBJ1-1; no reliable D call. The germline gives CDR1 LGHNT, CDR2 FRNRAP. V lost 7 bases and J lost 5, with 11 bases in between. This CDR3 contains 12 residues.

The rearrangement uses TRBV6-5 and TRBJ1-5; TRBD1 matches 9 bases. The V and J ends lost 6 bases and 5 bases, in that order; junction bases with no gene match: 8. The CDR3 spans 15 residues. CDR1 and CDR2 (germline): MNHEY, SVGAGI. The CDR3 DNA reads as TGTGCCAGCAGCCTAACAGGGGGCGCATATCAGCCCCAGCATTTT. Translation gives CASSLTGGAYQPQHF.

This CDR3 reads CASSQPPAEEQYF. The CDR3 DNA is TGTGCCAGCAGCCAACCTCCGGCGGAGGAGCAGTACTTC. V usage is TRBV11-2 and J usage is TRBJ2-7; D call uncertain. V lost 5 bases and J 7 bases, leaving 15 bases between the germline ends. CDR1 is SGHAT and CDR2 is FQNNGV in the germline V gene. The CDR3 sequence is 13 residues long. Full variable domain (rest looked up from reference TRBV11-2 and TRBJ2-7): EAGVAQSPRYKIIEKRQSVAFWCNPISGHATLYWYQQILGQGPKLLIQFQNNGVVDDSQLPKDRFSAERLKGVDSTLKIQPAKLEDSAVYLCASSQPPAEEQYFGPGTRLTVT.

The chain employs TRBV10-2 and TRBJ2-7; a weak D match, TRBD2 (6 bases). The CDR3 has 17 residues. Germline-derived CDR1 and CDR2 are WSHSY and SAAADI. Deletions cut 3 bases from V and 0 bases from J, with 18 bases between. The CDR3 protein is CASSDGGLGLPSYEQYF. The CDR3 DNA is TGCGCCAGCAGTGACGGAGGGCTCGGTCTCCCCTCCTACGAGCAGTACTTC.

V and J are TRBV19 and TRBJ2-7, with D possibly being TRBD2 (7 bases). The CDR3 sequence is 16 residues long. Trimming took off 6 bases at V and 5 bases at J, with 23 bases between the two ends. The V gene's germline CDR1 is LNHDA and CDR2 SQIVND (reference sequence). The CDR3 DNA reads TGTGCCAGTAGAGGCTTGGGCGGGGGCCCAGATGACGAGCAGTACTTC. Translating it yields CASRGLGGGPDDEQYF. The full variable domain, with the rest looked up from reference TRBV19 and TRBJ2-7, is DGGITQSPKYLFRKEGQNVTLSCEQNLNHDAMYWYRQDPGQGLRLIYYSQIVNDFQKGDIAEGYSVSREKKESFPLTVTSAQKNPTAFYLCASRGLGGGPDDEQYFGPGTRLTVT.

The rearrangement links TRBV30 to TRBJ1-3, with D maybe TRBD1 (6 bases). Per the germline V gene, CDR1 is GTSNPN and CDR2 is SVGIG (reference sequence). The CDR3 is made up of 12 amino acids. Trimming cost V 8 bases and J 0 bases, with 8 bases left between them. The CDR3 is CALTGSGNTIYF. The CDR3, as DNA: TGTGCCCTGACAGGCTCTGGAAACACCATATATTTT.

This clone was observed once. V usage is TRBV5-4 and J usage is TRBJ2-2; 7 nucleotides align to TRBD2. In germline, CDR1 is SGHNT, CDR2 YYREEE (reference sequence). V shed 1 base and J 1 base; nucleotides not matched to a gene: 7. This CDR3 has 17 amino acids. In DNA, the CDR3 is TGTGCCAGCAGCTTGAAGTTGCTAGCGGTGAACACCGGGGAGCTGTTTTTT. This sequence encodes CASSLKLLAVNTGELFF.

The chain combines TRBV4-2 with TRBJ1-6, with D unresolved. Germline V lookup: CDR1 LGHNA, CDR2 YNFKEQ. Trimming took 0 bases from V and 3 from J, leaving 6 bases between them. The CDR3 totals 15 residues. CDR3 bases: TGTGCCAGCAGCCAAGAAACAAACTATAATTCACCCCTCCACTTT. Its protein product is CASSQETNYNSPLHF.

The chain is built from TRBV5-1 and TRBJ1-2; TRBD1 agrees at 8 bases. The ends lost 4 bases at V and 3 bases at J; junction bases unmatched: 5. Germline assignment: CDR1 SGHRS and CDR2 YFSETQ. The CDR3 totals 14 residues. CDR3 residues: CASSETGGDYGYTF. CDR3 DNA sequence: TGCGCCAGCAGCGAAACAGGGGGAGACTATGGCTACACCTTC.

The V gene is TRBV9, the J gene TRBJ1-1; 7 bases fit TRBD1. Germline loops: CDR1 SGDLS, CDR2 YYNGEE. The CDR3 consists of 13 residues. J lost 4 bases, V lost 2 bases, and 2 bases had no gene match. The CDR3 reads CASSVSGGTEAFF. The CDR3 region has the DNA TGTGCCAGCAGCGTTTCAGGGGGCACTGAAGCTTTCTTT.

The V and J genes are TRBV29-1 and TRBJ1-1; D is ambiguous. Between the trimmed V and J ends, which lost 1 base and 4 bases, there was a span of 13 bases. This CDR3 is 14 amino acids long. The V gene's germline CDR1 is SQVTM and CDR2 ANQGSEA. The CDR3 sequence: CSVEGGEWITEAFF. The CDR3 coding sequence is TGCAGCGTTGAAGGCGGCGAGTGGATCACTGAAGCTTTCTTT.

The chain uses TRBV6-5 and TRBJ1-2; D ambiguous. V was shortened by 6 bases and J by 2 bases, with 16 bases between the two germline ends. This CDR3 is 15 amino acids long. Per the germline V gene, CDR1 is MNHEY and CDR2 is SVGAGI. CDR3: CASRLDGGLNYGYTF. CDR3 sequence (DNA): TGTGCCAGCAGACTGGACGGAGGATTGAACTATGGCTACACCTTC.